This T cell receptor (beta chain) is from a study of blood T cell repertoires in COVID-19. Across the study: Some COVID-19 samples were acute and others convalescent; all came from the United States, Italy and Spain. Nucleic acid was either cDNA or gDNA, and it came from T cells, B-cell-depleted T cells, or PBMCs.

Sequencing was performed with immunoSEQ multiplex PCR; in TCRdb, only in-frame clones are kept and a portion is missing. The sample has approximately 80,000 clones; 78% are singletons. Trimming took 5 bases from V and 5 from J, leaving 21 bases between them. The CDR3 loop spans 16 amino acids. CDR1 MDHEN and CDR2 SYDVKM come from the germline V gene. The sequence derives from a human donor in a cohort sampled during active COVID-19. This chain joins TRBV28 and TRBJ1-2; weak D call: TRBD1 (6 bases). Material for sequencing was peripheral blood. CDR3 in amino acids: CASSLTQGLSSYGYTF. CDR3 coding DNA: TGTGCCAGCAGTCTTACCCAGGGGCTAAGCAGTTATGGCTACACCTTC.